This T cell receptor beta chain was observed in a study of tumor-infiltrating lymphocytes in primary liver carcinoma. A remark on this clonotype: No conserved phenylalanine or tryptophan ends this CDR3, so it is likely a read error.

Germline loops: CDR1 MNHEY, CDR2 SVGAGI. The CDR3 is made up of 15 amino acids. Joint extraction of RNA and DNA used about 17-31 mg of bulk tissue that was unsorted. None of the patients had received treatment, and all had chronic HBV infection. Synthesis of TCR beta cDNA was carried out from around 500 ng total RNA with a constant-region primer. TCR beta libraries came from three nested multiplex PCR rounds using slightly modified ARM-PCR. A C-beta reverse primer was combined with TRBV1-TRBV30 forward primers in the first two PCR rounds, and each round had 9 to 10 cycles. Via MiXCR, TCRdb re-called the multiplex PCR reads, giving one row per CDR3 protein. The sample shows about 120,000 distinct CDR3 sequences, 55% to 70% of them seen only once.

V gene TRBV6-5 combines with J gene TRBJ2-1, with D possibly being TRBD1 or TRBD2 (7 bases each). The sample comprised tumor-adjacent normal liver tissue. This TCR derives from an older woman with primary liver carcinoma and hepatitis B virus infection. Here the CDR3 reads CASSVQGGAYNEQFL. The CDR3 DNA is TGTGCCAGCAGTGTCCAGGGGGGGGCTTACAATGAACAGTTCTTA.